This T cell receptor beta chain was profiled in a study of identical twins. The study, taken as a whole, reports: Cross-sectional statistics, not tracking of the same donors, supported the conclusions.

Template switching added a universal primer binding site, and final cDNA carried unique molecular identifiers. Each CDR3 protein is one row after TCRdb ran MiXCR on the 5' RACE reads. Of 250,000 or so distinct CDR3 sequences detected, more than 9.5% appear once; the ten largest clones hold more than 3.5%. This clonotype was found a few times. Its cognate antigen is unknown. The V gene's germline CDR1 is MNHEY and CDR2 SVGAGI. Trimming took off 0 bases at V and 5 bases at J, with 8 bases between the two ends. This CDR3 region has 14 residues. The same data also contributed to another study, on yellow fever vaccine responses in identical twins.

The clonotype was recovered from a woman between 18 and 29 years old in good health. Sequenced input: memory (CD45RO+) T cells sorted from blood. This rearrangement joins TRBV6-5 to TRBJ2-1, with D tentatively TRBD1 (6 bases). CDR3 bases: TGTGCCAGCAGTTACTCGACAGGCGACAATGAGCAGTTCTTC. Amino acid sequence: CASSYSTGDNEQFF.